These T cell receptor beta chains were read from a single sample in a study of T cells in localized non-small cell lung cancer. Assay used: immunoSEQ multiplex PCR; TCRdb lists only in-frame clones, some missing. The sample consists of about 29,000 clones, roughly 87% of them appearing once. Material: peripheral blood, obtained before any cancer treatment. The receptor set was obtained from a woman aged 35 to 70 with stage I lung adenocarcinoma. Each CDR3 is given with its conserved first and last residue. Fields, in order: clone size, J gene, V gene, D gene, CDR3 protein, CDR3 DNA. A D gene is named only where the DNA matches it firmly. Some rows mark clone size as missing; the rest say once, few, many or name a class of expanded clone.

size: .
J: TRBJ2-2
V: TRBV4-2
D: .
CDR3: CASSQGPLNTGELFF
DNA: TGTGCCAGCAGCCAAGGTCCATTGAACACCGGGGAGCTGTTTTTT

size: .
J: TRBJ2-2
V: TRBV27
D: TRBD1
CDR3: CASSYWDRTTPQWGVGELFF
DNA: TGTGCCAGCAGTTACTGGGACAGGACGACTCCTCAATGGGGAGTCGGGGAGCTGTTTTTT

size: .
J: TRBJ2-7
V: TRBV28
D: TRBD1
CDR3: CASSWDRTPAYEQYF
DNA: TGTGCCAGCAGTTGGGACAGAACTCCAGCCTACGAGCAGTACTTC

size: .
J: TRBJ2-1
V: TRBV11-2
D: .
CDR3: CASSFDTMSDNEQFF
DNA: TGTGCCAGCAGCTTTGATACAATGAGTGACAATGAGCAGTTCTTC

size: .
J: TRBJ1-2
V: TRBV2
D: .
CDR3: CASSATLYDGGRVGYTF
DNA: TGTGCCAGCAGTGCCACCCTTTACGACGGGGGGCGGGTCGGCTACACCTTC

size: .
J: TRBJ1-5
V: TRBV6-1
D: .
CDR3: CASSDWGQPQHF
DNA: TGTGCCAGCAGTGATTGGGGCCAGCCCCAGCATTTT

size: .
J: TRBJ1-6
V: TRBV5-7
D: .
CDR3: CASSLLLGLFSYNSPLHF
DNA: TGTGCCAGCAGCCTCCTCCTCGGACTGTTCTCCTATAATTCACCCCTCCACTTT

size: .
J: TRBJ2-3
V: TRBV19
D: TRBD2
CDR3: CASSRWTSQTDTQYF
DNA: TGTGCCAGTAGCCGGTGGACTAGTCAGACAGATACGCAGTATTTT

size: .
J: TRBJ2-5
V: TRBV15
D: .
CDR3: CATSRVDRATQYF
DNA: TGTGCCACCAGCAGAGTAGACCGCGCTACCCAGTACTTC

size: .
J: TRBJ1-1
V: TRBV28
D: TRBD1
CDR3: CASRHTAGTGVTEAFF
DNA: TGTGCCAGCAGACATACCGCCGGGACAGGGGTCACTGAAGCTTTCTTT

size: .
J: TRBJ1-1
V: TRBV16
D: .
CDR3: CASSQALRFAHTPKAFF
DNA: TGTGCCAGCAGCCAAGCCCTCAGGTTCGCTCACACTCCCAAAGCTTTCTTT

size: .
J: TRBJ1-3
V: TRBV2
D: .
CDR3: CASTPGYNLPGNTIYF
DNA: TGTGCCAGCACCCCCGGATATAACCTCCCTGGAAACACCATATATTTT

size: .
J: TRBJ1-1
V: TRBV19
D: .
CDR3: CASSMGGFKGDTEAFF
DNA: TGTGCCAGTAGTATGGGCGGTTTCAAGGGGGACACTGAAGCTTTCTTT

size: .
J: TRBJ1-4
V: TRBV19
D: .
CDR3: CASSRPGPGEEKLFF
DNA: TGTGCCAGTAGTAGACCCGGGCCGGGAGAGGAAAAACTGTTTTTT

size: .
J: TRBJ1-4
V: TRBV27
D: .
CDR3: CASSLNGGGYEKLFF
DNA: TGTGCCAGCAGTTTAAATGGGGGAGGTTATGAAAAACTGTTTTTT

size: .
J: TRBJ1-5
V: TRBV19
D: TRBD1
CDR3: CASSDRVDQPQHF
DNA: TGTGCCAGTTCGGACAGGGTGGATCAGCCCCAGCATTTT

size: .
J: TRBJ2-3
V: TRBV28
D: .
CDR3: CASLRFPTDTQYF
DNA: TGTGCCAGCCTTCGATTCCCCACAGATACGCAGTATTTT

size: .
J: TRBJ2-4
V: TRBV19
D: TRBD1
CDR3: CASRGQGSWGNIQYF
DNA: TGTGCCAGTCGGGGACAGGGGAGTTGGGGAAACATTCAGTACTTC

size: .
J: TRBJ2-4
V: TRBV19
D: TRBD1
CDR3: CASGDRVAANIQYF
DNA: TGTGCCAGTGGAGACAGGGTCGCTGCAAACATTCAGTACTTC

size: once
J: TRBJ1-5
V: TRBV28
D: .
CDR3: CASRRPRNQPQHF
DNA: TGTGCCAGTCGAAGGCCACGCAATCAGCCCCAGCATTTT

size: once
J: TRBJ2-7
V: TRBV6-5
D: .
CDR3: CASRRGTYKQYF
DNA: TGTGCCAGCAGACGTGGGACATACAAGCAGTACTTC

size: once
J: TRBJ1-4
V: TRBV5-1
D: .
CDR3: CASSLFPGEANEKLFF
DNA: TGCGCCAGCAGCTTGTTTCCCGGGGAGGCTAATGAAAAACTGTTTTTT

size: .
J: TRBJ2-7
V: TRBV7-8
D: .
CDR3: CASSSDPLDYEQYF
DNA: TGTGCCAGCAGCTCGGACCCCTTGGACTACGAGCAGTACTTC

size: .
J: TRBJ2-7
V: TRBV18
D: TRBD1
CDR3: CASSGTGDDEQYF
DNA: TGTGCCAGCTCCGGGACAGGGGACGACGAGCAGTACTTC

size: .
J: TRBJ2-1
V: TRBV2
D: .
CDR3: CASSVKEGAYNEQFF
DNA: TGTGCCAGCAGTGTTAAGGAGGGGGCGTACAATGAGCAGTTCTTC

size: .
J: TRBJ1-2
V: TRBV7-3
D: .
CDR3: CASSHGTGHNYGYTF
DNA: TGTGCCAGCAGCCACGGGACTGGCCATAACTATGGCTACACCTTC

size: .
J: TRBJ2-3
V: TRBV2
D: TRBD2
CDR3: CASNRDYTDTQYF
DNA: TGTGCCAGCAACCGGGACTACACAGATACGCAGTATTTT

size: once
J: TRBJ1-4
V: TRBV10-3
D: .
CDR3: CAISESRVMGNEKLFF
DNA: TGTGCCATCAGTGAGTCCAGGGTTATGGGGAATGAAAAACTGTTTTTT

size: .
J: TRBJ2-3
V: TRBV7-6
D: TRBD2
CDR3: CASSPGLAGAWEPDTQYF
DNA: TGTGCCAGCAGCCCGGGACTAGCGGGGGCCTGGGAGCCAGATACGCAGTATTTT

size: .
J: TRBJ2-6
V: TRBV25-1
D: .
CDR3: CASSEYVLGAGANVLTF
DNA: TGTGCCAGCAGTGAATATGTATTGGGGGCTGGGGCCAACGTCCTGACTTTC

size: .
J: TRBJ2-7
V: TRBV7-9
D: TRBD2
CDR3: CASSLGGGRTYEQYF
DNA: TGTGCCAGCAGCTTAGGTGGCGGGAGGACTTACGAGCAGTACTTC

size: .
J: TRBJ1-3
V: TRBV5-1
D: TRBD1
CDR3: CASSVTGRAGNTIYF
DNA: TGCGCCAGCAGCGTGACAGGGCGTGCTGGAAACACCATATATTTT

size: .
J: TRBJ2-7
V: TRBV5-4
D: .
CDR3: CASSLERLASSYEQYF
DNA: TGTGCCAGCAGCTTGGAGCGGCTAGCGTCCTCCTACGAGCAGTACTTC

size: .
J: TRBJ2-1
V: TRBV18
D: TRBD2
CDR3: CASSPPSSGPYNEQFF
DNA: TGTGCCAGCTCACCACCGTCTAGCGGGCCCTACAATGAGCAGTTCTTC

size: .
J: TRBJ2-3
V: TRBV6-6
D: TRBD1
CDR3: CASRTGGADTQYF
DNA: TGTGCCAGCAGGACAGGGGGAGCAGATACGCAGTATTTT

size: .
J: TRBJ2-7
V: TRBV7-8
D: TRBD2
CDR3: CASSLGRLAGSLEQYF
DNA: TGTGCCAGCAGCTTAGGCCGACTAGCGGGTAGCCTCGAGCAGTACTTC

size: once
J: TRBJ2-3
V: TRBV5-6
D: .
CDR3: CASSFKTYHGADTQYF
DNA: TGTGCCAGCAGCTTTAAAACGTATCATGGGGCAGATACGCAGTATTTT

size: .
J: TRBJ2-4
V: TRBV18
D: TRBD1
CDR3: CASSTGTDLAKNIQYF
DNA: TGTGCCAGCTCCACGGGGACAGATCTAGCCAAAAACATTCAGTACTTC

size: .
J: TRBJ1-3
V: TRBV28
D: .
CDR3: CASSPVAGGTGNTIYF
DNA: TGTGCCAGCAGCCCTGTGGCAGGCGGGACTGGAAACACCATATATTTT

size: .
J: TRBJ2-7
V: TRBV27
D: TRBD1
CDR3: CASSREGGTGSYEQYF
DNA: TGTGCCAGCAGTAGGGAAGGCGGGACAGGGAGTTACGAGCAGTACTTC

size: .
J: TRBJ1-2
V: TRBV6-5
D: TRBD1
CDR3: CASSYAGQGGYGYTF
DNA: TGTGCCAGCAGTTACGCGGGACAGGGCGGCTATGGCTACACCTTC

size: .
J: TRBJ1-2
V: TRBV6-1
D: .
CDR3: CASSEIGNYGYTF
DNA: TGTGCCAGCAGTGAAATAGGGAACTATGGCTACACCTTC

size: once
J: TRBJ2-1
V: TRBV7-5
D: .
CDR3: CVRSLGSRGGSYNEQFF
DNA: TGTGTCAGAAGCTTAGGGTCCCGAGGGGGCTCCTACAATGAGCAGTTCTTC

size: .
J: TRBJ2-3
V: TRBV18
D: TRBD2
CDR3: CASSPPPVAGADTQYF
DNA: TGTGCCAGCTCACCACCTCCGGTAGCGGGTGCAGATACGCAGTATTTT

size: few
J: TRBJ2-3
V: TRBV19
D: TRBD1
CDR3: CASSITGAASTQYF
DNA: TGTGCCAGTAGTATAACAGGGGCGGCATCTACGCAGTATTTT

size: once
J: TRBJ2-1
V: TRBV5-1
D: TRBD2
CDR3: CASTSSGSSSYNEQFF
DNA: TGCGCCAGCACGTCTAGCGGGAGTTCAAGCTACAATGAGCAGTTCTTC

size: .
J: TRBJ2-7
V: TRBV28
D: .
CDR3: CASSLTDYEQYF
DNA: TGTGCCAGCAGTTTAACGGACTACGAGCAGTACTTC

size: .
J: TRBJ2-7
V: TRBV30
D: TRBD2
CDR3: CAGKGIAGEEQYF
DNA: TGTGCCGGTAAGGGCATAGCGGGGGAAGAGCAGTACTTC

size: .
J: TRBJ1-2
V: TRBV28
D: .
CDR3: CASSLSGYYGYTF
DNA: TGTGCCAGCAGTTTATCAGGGTACTATGGCTACACCTTC

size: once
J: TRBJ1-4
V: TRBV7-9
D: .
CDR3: CASSSRGAFNEKLFF
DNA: TGTGCCAGCAGCTCTAGGGGCGCCTTTAATGAAAAACTGTTTTTT

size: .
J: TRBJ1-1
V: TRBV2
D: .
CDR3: CASSPQGNTEAFF
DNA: TGTGCCAGCAGTCCCCAGGGAAACACTGAAGCTTTCTTT

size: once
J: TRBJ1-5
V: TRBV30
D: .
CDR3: CAWSEDRDQPQHF
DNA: TGTGCCTGGAGTGAAGACAGAGATCAGCCCCAGCATTTT

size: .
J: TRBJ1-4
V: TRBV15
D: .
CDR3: CATSGGLNHLNEKLFF
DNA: TGTGCCACCAGCGGAGGGTTAAACCACCTTAATGAAAAACTGTTTTTT

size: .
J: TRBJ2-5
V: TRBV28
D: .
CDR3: CASNLGASRETQYF
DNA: TGTGCCAGCAACTTGGGGGCTAGCCGCGAGACCCAGTACTTC

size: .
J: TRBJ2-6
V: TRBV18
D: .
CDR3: CASSSQGYGANVLTF
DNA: TGTGCCAGCTCATCACAGGGATACGGGGCCAACGTCCTGACTTTC